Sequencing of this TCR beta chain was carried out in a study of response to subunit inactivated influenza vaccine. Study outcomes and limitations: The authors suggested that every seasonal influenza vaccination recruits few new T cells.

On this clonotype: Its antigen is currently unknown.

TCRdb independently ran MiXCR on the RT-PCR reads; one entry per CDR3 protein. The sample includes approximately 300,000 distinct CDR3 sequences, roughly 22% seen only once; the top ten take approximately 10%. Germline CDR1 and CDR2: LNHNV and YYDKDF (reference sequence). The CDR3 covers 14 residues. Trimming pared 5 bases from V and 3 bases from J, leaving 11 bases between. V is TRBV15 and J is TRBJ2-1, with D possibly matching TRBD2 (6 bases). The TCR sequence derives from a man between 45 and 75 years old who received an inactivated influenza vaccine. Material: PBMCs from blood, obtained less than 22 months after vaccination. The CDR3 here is CATSPRDFYNEQFF. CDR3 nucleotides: TGTGCCACCAGCCCACGGGACTTCTACAATGAGCAGTTCTTC.